The 13 T cell receptor beta chains below all came from one sample that was sequenced in a study of identical twins. TCRdb used MiXCR to reprocess the 5' RACE reads, holding one entry per CDR3 protein. The sample contains around 1.7 million distinct CDR3 sequences, about 32% of which appear only once. The specimen sequenced was cord blood. The receptors originated from a newborn girl in good health.

Remarks on this clonotype: Because the CDR3's place on the DNA is in doubt, the DNA is left out and the CDR3 is given as listed by TCRdb. J is TRBJ2-5 and V is TRBV11-2; TRBD1 was called by the table and not checked on the DNA. CDR1 SGHAT and CDR2 FQNNGV come from the germline V gene. The CDR3 is 15 residues long, ends included. CDR3 in amino acids: CASSSSGEGAETQYF.

Worth noting for this clonotype: It is unclear where the CDR3 begins or ends on the DNA, so no DNA is shown, and the CDR3 is as TCRdb lists it. This sequence joins TRBV5-1 and TRBJ1-2; TRBD1 is the table's D call, not checked against the DNA. The CDR3 is 22 residues long, counting both termini. Per the germline V gene, CDR1 is SGHRS and CDR2 is YFSETQ. CDR3 loop: CASTRDRAPTSSTSGQDYGYTF.

The table lists this clonotype with a few counts. This chain links TRBV6-5 with TRBJ1-1, with TRBD1 matching over 7 bases. Germline V gene sequence: CDR1 MNHEY, CDR2 SVGAGI. The CDR3 loop spans 14 amino acids. The V and J ends lost 6 bases and 5 bases, in that order; junction bases with no gene match: 9. The CDR3 here is CASRLQGRGTEAFF. Written as DNA, the CDR3 is TGTGCCAGCAGATTACAGGGGAGGGGAACTGAAGCTTTCTTT.

This clonotype occurred a few times. This chain connects TRBV11-2 to TRBJ2-3; D is unclear. This CDR3 has 11 residues. Germline lookup yields CDR1 SGHAT and CDR2 FQNNGV. V shed 7 bases and J shed 5 bases, with 7 bases lying between them. The CDR3 DNA reads TGTGCCAGCACCTTTCAAGATACGCAGTATTTT. This gives the protein CASTFQDTQYF.

The rearrangement links TRBV7-2 to TRBJ2-7, with D unclear. There are 15 residues in the CDR3. Germline V gives CDR1 SGHTA, CDR2 FQGNSA. Trimming took off 1 base at V and 2 bases at J, with 12 bases between the two ends. CDR3 in DNA: TGTGCCAGCAGCTTAGGCCCGGGCGGCCCCTACGAGCAGTACTTC. It codes for CASSLGPGGPYEQYF. Filled out from reference TRBV7-2 and TRBJ2-7, the complete variable domain reads GAGVSQSPSNKVTEKGKDVELRCDPISGHTALYWYRQSLGQGLEFLIYFQGNSAPDKSGLPSDRFSAERTGGSVSTLTIQRTQQEDSAVYLCASSLGPGGPYEQYFGPGTRLTVT.

The chain recombines TRBV20-1 with TRBJ2-5; D might be TRBD1 (6 bases). This CDR3 region has 13 residues. Germline CDR1 reads DFQATT; CDR2 reads SNEGSKA (reference sequence). Trimming shortened V by 7 bases and J by 3 bases, and 15 bases separated the two germline ends. The CDR3 nucleotides read TGCAGTGGGGCGTTAAGGGACAAAGAGACCCAGTACTTC. Protein sequence: CSGALRDKETQYF.

The CDR3 spells CASSQTNQETQYF. The CDR3 nucleotides read TGTGCCAGCAGCCAAACTAACCAAGAGACCCAGTACTTC. The gene calls are TRBV3-1 and TRBJ2-5, with D hard to call. The CDR3 contains 13 residues. V lost 2 bases, J lost 0 bases, and 4 bases lay in between. Germline lookup yields CDR1 LGHDT and CDR2 YNNKEL (reference sequence).

This CDR3 reads CASSQAGTTEAFF. In nucleotides, the CDR3 is TGTGCCAGCAGCCAAGCCGGGACAACCGAAGCTTTCTTT. The chain has TRBV3-1 and TRBJ1-1, with D possibly TRBD1 on 6 matching bases. Trimming left V 1 base short and J 8 bases short, with 11 bases between. This CDR3 has 13 amino acids. Germline V gene lookup returns CDR1 LGHDT and CDR2 YNNKEL (reference sequence). Using reference TRBV3-1 and TRBJ1-1 for the parts outside the CDR3, the full variable domain is DTAVSQTPKYLVTQMGNDKSIKCEQNLGHDTMYWYKQDSKKFLKIMFSYNNKELIINETVPNRFSPKSPDKAHLNLHINSLELGDSAVYFCASSQAGTTEAFFGQGTRLTVV.

The genes are TRBV20-1 and TRBJ1-5; D is possibly TRBD1 (6 bases). This CDR3 region has 14 residues. Germline V gene sequence: CDR1 DFQATT, CDR2 SNEGSKA (reference sequence). The ends were cut back, 6 bases at V and 8 bases at J, with 20 bases in the middle. CDR3 loop: CSASRPGTREPQHF. The CDR3, as DNA: TGCAGTGCCAGTCGCCCCGGGACACGGGAGCCCCAGCATTTT.

This clonotype came up a few times. This chain uses TRBV5-1 with TRBJ2-7; 9 nucleotides agree with TRBD2. The germline V gene has CDR1 SGHRS and CDR2 YFSETQ. Germline trimming cut 7 bases from V and 4 bases from J; bases unmatched to any gene: 12. CDR3 length: 15 amino acids. The CDR3 is CASRSIAGVVYEQYF. CDR3 bases: TGCGCCAGCCGATCAATAGCGGGGGTCGTGTACGAGCAGTACTTC.

The V and J genes are TRBV4-1 and TRBJ2-1; 8 bases are shared with TRBD2. The J call may be faulty, since TRBJ2-7 better matches the DNA end. This CDR3 has 16 amino acids. The germline CDR1 and CDR2 sequences are MGHRA and YSYEKL. CDR3 sequence reads: CASSPTSGGTYNEQYF. DNA of the CDR3: TGCGCCAGCAGTCCAACTAGCGGAGGAACCTACAATGAGCAGTACTTC.

The CDR3 DNA reads as TGTGCCAGCAGCTTAGGTAGAGACAGCTATAATTCACCCCTCCACTTT. This translates into CASSLGRDSYNSPLHF. This chain uses TRBV7-2 with TRBJ1-6; possibly TRBD1 for D (5 bases). V was clipped by 1 base and J by 3 bases, with 10 bases between them. From germline, CDR1 is SGHTA and CDR2 FQGNSA. CDR3 length: 16 amino acids.

The genes are TRBV18 and TRBJ1-2, with D possibly TRBD1 on 6 matching bases. The V end lost 1 base, the J end lost 6 bases, and 15 bases lay between the germline ends. The germline V gene encodes CDR1 KGHSH and CDR2 LQKENI. The CDR3 length is 15 residues. The CDR3 protein is CASSPLAGDQDGYTF. In DNA form, the CDR3 reads TGTGCCAGCTCACCACTGGCAGGGGACCAGGATGGCTACACCTTC. Full variable domain (rest looked up from reference TRBV18 and TRBJ1-2): NAGVMQNPRHLVRRRGQEARLRCSPMKGHSHVYWYRQLPEEGLKFMVYLQKENIIDESGMPKERFSAEFPKEGPSILRIQQVVRGDSAAYFCASSPLAGDQDGYTFGSGTRLTVV.